This T cell receptor (beta chain) was profiled in a study of blood T cell repertoires in COVID-19. Study context: Spain, Italy and the United States supplied samples that represented acute and convalescent COVID-19. T cells, B-cell-depleted T cells, or PBMCs provided the cDNA or gDNA that served as material.

Patients from Seattle were sampled longitudinally, starting during active infection. As originally analysed: Amplified reference gene primers provided the basis for estimating nucleated cell counts. Only in-frame clones appear in the TCRdb table, and some are missing; sequencing was by immunoSEQ multiplex PCR. V and J calls and clone size are those listed in that table; D and trimming were worked out from the DNA. The sample consists of a few hundred thousand clones, roughly 86% of them appearing once. This CDR3 has 15 residues. V gave up 3 bases and J gave up 4 bases; unmatched junction bases: 8. Germline V gene lookup returns CDR1 SGHNT and CDR2 YYREEE (reference sequence).

The V and J genes are TRBV5-4 and TRBJ1-1, with 8 bases identical to TRBD1. Sequencing input: peripheral blood. This receptor was obtained from a young woman with COVID-19, enrolled during active disease. For the CDR3, the DNA is TGTGCCAGCAGCTACTTCGACAGGGGAGGCACTGAAGCTTTCTTT. Amino acids: CASSYFDRGGTEAFF.